The TCR beta chain described here comes from a study of T cells after yellow fever vaccination. In this sample, this clonotype turned up many times. CDR1 and CDR2 from the germline V gene are MGHRA and YSYEKL. The CDR3 extends over 14 amino acids. Trimming removed 0 bases from V and 2 bases from J, with 7 bases in between. TCRdb recomputed calls from the 5' RACE reads with MiXCR, one row per CDR3 protein. The sample shows around 67,000 distinct CDR3 sequences, roughly 7.4% of them seen only once. The starting material was CD8+ T cells sorted from PBMCs, obtained 4 to 5 days after the first yellow fever vaccination. The J gene is TRBJ2-5, the V gene TRBV4-1; no clear D. This receptor was identified in a man between 18 and 35 years old who received the YFV17D yellow fever vaccine. The CDR3 nucleotides are TGCGCCAGCAGCCAAGAAACAGCGCAAGAGACCCAGTACTTC. Translated: CASSQETAQETQYF.